This note documents a single T cell receptor beta chain sequence. Its antigen is currently unknown. This entry is derived from a study of CD8+ T cells in alopecia areata. CDR3 length: 19 residues. After removal of 2 bases from V and 1 base from J, the junction contained 12 bases not matched to a gene. The germline gives CDR1 MDHEN, CDR2 SYDVKM. Overall study findings and caveats: Tofacitinib significantly reduced both scalp clonality and expanded CD8+ clones among the top 100. Although TCR sharing was seen in mice, sharing across patients was less clear, possibly for HLA-related reasons. A great number of expanded lesional clones endured in scalp and blood during tofacitinib.

In each case, RNA was isolated and then reverse transcribed into cDNA as the sequencing template. Sequenced by immunoSEQ multiplex PCR; TCRdb stores in-frame clones only, minus some. The table includes fewer than 250,000 clones, under 70% detected once. The sample's treatment: oral pan-JAK inhibitor, 5-10 mg twice daily. PBMCs, the starting material, were the source of sorted CD4+ and CD8+ T cells. This receptor was taken from a human donor with alopecia areata. Material: CD4+ T cells sorted from blood, obtained at week 4, from a patient treated with tofacitinib. The chain couples TRBV28 to TRBJ2-3; TRBD2 matches at 10 bases. As DNA, the CDR3 is TGTGCCAGCAGTTTACTCAGAGGCCTAGCGGGGGTTGGCACAGATACGCAGTATTTT. Translation gives CASSLLRGLAGVGTDTQYF.